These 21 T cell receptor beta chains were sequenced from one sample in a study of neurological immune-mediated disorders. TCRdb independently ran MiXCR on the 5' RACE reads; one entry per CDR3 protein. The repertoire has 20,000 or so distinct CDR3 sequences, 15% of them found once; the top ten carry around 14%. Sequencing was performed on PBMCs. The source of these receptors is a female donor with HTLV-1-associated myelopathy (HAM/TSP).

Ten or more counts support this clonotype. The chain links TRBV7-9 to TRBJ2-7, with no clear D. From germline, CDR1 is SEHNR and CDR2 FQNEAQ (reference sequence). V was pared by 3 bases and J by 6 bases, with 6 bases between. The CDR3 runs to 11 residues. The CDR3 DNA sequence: TGTGCCAGCAGCTTTCTAAGCGAGCAGTACTTC. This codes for CASSFLSEQYF.

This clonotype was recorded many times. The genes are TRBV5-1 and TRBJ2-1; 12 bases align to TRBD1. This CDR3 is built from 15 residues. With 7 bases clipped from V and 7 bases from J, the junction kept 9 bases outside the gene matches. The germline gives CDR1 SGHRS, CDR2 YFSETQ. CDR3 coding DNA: TGCGCCAGCCGTCCCCCGGGACAGGGGGCGAATGAGCAGTTCTTC. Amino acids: CASRPPGQGANEQFF.

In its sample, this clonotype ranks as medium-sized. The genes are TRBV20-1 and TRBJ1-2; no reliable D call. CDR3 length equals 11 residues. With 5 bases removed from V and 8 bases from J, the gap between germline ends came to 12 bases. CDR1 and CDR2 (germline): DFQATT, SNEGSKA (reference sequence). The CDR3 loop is CSAPKPNGYTF. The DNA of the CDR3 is TGCAGTGCTCCCAAGCCAAACGGCTACACCTTC.

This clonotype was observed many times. Here the CDR3 reads CASSLVSGTSYEQYF. In nucleotides, the CDR3 is TGTGCCAGCAGCTTAGTAAGCGGGACCTCCTACGAGCAGTACTTC. The chain recombines TRBV7-2 with TRBJ2-7, with 7 positions matching TRBD2. The junction had 3 bases not matched to a gene; V was cut back by 1 base and J by 0 bases. This CDR3 is 15 amino acids long. CDR1 is SGHTA and CDR2 is FQGNSA in the germline V gene.

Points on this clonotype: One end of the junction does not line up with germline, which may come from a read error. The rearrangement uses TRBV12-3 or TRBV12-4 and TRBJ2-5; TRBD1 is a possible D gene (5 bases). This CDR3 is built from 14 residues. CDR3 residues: CASSSLGVRRTHYF. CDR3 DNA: TGTGCCAGCAGTTCTCTAGGGGTGCGTCGAACCCATTACTTC.

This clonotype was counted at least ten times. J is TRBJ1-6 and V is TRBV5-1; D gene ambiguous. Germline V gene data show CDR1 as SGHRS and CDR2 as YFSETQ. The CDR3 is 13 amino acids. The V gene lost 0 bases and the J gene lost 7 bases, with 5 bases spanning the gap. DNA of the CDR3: TGCGCCAGCAGCTTGGCTGCGAATTCACCCCTCCACTTT. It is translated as CASSLAANSPLHF.

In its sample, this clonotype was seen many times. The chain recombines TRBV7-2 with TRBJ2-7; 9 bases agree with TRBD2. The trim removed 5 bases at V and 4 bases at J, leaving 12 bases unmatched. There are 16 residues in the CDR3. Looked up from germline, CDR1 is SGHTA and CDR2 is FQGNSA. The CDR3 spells CASSQSRTSALYEQYF. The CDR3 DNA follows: TGTGCCAGCAGCCAAAGTAGGACTAGCGCCCTATACGAGCAGTACTTC.

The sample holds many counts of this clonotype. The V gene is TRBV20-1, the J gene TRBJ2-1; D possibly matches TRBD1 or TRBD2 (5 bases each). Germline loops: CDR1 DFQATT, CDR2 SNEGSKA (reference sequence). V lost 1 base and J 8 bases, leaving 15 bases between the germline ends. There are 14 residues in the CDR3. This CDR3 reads CSARVGPTYDEQFF. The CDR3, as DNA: TGCAGTGCTAGAGTGGGACCGACTTACGATGAGCAGTTCTTC.

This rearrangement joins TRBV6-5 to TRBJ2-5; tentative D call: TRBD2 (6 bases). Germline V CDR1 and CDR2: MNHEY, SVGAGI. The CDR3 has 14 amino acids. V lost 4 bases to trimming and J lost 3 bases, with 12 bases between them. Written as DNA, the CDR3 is TGTGCCAGCAGTTCGGAGGGTGAGGAAGAGACCCAGTACTTC. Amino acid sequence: CASSSEGEEETQYF.

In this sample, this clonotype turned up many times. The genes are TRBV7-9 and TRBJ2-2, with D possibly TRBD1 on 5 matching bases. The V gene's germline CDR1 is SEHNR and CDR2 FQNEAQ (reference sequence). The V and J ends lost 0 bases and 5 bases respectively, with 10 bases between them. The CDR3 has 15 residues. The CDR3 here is CASSLAQAPTGELFF. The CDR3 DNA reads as TGTGCCAGCAGCTTAGCACAGGCCCCAACCGGGGAGCTGTTTTTT.

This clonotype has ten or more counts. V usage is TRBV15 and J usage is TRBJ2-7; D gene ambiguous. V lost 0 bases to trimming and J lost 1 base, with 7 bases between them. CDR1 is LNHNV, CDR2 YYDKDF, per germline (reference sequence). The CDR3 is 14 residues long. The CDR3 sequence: CATSRDHGSYEQYF. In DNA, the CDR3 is TGTGCCACCAGCAGAGATCACGGTTCCTACGAGCAGTACTTC.

In nucleotides, the CDR3 is TGCAGTGCTAGGAGTCAGGGGGACCGCGAGCAGTACTTC. Its translation: CSARSQGDREQYF. The chain is built from TRBV20-1 and TRBJ2-7; 7 bases line up with TRBD1. V was clipped by 3 bases and J by 6 bases; unmatched bases: 8. The CDR3 extends over 13 amino acids. CDR1 DFQATT and CDR2 SNEGSKA come from the germline V gene (reference sequence).

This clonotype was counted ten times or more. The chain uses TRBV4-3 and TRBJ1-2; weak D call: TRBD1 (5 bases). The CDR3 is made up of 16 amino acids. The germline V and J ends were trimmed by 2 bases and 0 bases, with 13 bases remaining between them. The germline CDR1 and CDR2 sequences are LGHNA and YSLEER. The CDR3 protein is CASSQTWDGTNYGYTF. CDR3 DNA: TGCGCCAGCAGCCAAACCTGGGACGGAACTAACTATGGCTACACCTTC.

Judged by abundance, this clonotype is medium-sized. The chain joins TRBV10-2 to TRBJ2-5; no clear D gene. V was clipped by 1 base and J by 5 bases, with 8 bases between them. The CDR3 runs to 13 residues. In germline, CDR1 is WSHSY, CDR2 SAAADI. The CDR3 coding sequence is TGCGCCAGCAGTGAGTTGCCCCGGGAGACCCAGTACTTC. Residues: CASSELPRETQYF.

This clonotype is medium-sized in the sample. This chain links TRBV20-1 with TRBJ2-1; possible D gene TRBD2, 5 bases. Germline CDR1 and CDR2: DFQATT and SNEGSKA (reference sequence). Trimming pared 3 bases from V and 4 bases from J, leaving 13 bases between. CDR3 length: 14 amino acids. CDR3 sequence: CSASDYLRYNEQFF. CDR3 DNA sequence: TGCAGTGCTAGCGACTACCTGAGGTACAATGAGCAGTTCTTC.

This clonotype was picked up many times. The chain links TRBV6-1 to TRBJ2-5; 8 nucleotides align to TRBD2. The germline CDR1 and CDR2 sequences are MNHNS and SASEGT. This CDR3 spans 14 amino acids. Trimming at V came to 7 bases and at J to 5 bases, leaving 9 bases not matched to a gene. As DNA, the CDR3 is TGTGCCAGCACTCAGAGCGGGAGTGGTGAGACCCAGTACTTC. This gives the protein CASTQSGSGETQYF.

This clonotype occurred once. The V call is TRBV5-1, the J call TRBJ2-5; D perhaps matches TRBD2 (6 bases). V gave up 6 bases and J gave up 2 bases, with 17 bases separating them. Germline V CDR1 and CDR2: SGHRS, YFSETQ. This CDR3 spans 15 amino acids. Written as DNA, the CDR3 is TGCGCCAGCAATCTTGGGGGGTCACAACAAGAGACCCAGTACTTC. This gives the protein CASNLGGSQQETQYF.

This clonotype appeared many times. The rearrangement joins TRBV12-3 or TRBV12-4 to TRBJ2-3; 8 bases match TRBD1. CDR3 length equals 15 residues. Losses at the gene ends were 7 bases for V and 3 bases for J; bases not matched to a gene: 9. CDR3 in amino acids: CASNATGDVTDTQYF. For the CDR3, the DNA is TGTGCCAGCAACGCGACAGGGGACGTGACAGATACGCAGTATTTT.

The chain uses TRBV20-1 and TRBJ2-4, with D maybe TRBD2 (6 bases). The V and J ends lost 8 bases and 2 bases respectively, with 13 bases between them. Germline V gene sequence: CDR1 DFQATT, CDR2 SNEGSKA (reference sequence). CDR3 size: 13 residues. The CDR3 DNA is TGCAGTTCGGACTATCTGTCCAAAAACATTCAGTACTTC. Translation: CSSDYLSKNIQYF.

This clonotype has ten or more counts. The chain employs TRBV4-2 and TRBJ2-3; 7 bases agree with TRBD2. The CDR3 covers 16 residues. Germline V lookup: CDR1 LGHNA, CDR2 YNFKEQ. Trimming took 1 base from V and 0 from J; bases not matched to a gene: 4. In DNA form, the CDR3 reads TGTGCCAGCAGCCAAGGAAGCGGGGCGAGCACAGATACGCAGTATTTT. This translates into CASSQGSGASTDTQYF.

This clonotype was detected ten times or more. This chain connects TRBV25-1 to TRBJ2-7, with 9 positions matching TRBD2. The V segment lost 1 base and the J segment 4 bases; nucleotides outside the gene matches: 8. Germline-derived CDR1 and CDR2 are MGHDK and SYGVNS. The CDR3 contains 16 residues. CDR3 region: CASSEFGGLAGYEQYF. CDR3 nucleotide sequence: TGTGCCAGCAGTGAATTCGGTGGGCTAGCGGGATACGAGCAGTACTTC.